Detailed here is one TCR beta chain. RNA transcripts yielded amplified TCR beta CDR3 regions. After a first-round RT-PCR with HTBI primers, a second-round multiplex PCR was run. TCRdb analysed the multiplex PCR reads with MiXCR anew, one entry per CDR3 protein. Among about 700,000 distinct CDR3 sequences listed, about 41% were seen once. The CDR3 consists of 18 residues. After removal of 8 bases from V and 0 bases from J, the junction contained 12 bases not matched to a gene. Germline V gene sequence: CDR1 MNHNS, CDR2 SASEGT. This entry belongs to a study of Graves' ophthalmopathy and Graves' hyperthyroidism.

The sequenced sample consisted of peripheral blood. The rearrangement uses TRBV6-1 and TRBJ2-6; 8 bases align to TRBD2. This TCR was sampled from an adult man with Graves' ophthalmopathy. In DNA form, the CDR3 reads TGTGCCAGCTGCCGGGGCGGGGGGCGCGTCTCTGGGGCCAACGTCCTGACTTTC. Residues: CASCRGGGRVSGANVLTF.